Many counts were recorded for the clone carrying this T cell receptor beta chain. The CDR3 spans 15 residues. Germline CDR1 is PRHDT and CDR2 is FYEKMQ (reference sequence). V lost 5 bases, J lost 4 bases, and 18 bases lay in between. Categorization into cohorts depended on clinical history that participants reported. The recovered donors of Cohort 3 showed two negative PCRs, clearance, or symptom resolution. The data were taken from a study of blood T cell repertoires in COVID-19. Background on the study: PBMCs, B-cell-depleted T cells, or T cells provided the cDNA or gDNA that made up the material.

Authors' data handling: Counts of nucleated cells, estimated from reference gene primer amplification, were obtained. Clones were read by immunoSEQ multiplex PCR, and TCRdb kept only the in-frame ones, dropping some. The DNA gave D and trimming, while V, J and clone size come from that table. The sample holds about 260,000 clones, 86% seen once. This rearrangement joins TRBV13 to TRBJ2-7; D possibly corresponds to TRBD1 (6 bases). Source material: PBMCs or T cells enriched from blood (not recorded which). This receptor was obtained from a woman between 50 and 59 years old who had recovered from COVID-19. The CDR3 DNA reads TGTGCCAGCAGCGGAGAAGTGACAGGAGTATACGAGCAGTACTTC. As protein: CASSGEVTGVYEQYF.